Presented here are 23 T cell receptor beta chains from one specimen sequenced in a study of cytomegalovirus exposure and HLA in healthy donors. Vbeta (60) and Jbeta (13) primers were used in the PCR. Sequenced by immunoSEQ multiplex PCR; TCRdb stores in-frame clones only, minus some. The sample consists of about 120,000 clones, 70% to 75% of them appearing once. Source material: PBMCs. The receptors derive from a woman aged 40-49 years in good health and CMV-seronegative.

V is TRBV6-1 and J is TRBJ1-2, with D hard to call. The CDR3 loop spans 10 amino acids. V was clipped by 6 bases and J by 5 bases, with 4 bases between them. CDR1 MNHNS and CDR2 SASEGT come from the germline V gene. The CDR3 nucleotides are TGTGCCAGCAGCCTATATGGCTACACCTTC. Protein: CASSLYGYTF.

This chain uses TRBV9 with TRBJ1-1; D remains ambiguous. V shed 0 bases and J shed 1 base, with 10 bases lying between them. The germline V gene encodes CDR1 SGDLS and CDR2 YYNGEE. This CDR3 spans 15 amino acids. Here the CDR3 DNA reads TGTGCCAGCAGCGTAGTGGGGAGCAAGAACACTGAAGCTTTCTTT. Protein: CASSVVGSKNTEAFF.

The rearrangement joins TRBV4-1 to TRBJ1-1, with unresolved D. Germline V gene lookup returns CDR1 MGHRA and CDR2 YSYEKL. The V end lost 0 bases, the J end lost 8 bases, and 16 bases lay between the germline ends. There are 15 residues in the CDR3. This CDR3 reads CASSQDSGGSPEAFF. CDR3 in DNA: TGCGCCAGCAGCCAAGATTCGGGAGGGAGCCCCGAAGCTTTCTTT.

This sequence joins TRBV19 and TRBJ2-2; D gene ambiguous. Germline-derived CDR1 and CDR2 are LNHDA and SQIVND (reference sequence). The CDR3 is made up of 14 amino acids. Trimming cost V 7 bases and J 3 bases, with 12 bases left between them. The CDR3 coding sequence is TGTGCCAGTACCGGTCGATTGGACACCGGGGAGCTGTTTTTT. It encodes CASTGRLDTGELFF. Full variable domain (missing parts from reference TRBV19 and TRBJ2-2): DGGITQSPKYLFRKEGQNVTLSCEQNLNHDAMYWYRQDPGQGLRLIYYSQIVNDFQKGDIAEGYSVSREKKESFPLTVTSAQKNPTAFYLCASTGRLDTGELFFGEGSRLTVL.

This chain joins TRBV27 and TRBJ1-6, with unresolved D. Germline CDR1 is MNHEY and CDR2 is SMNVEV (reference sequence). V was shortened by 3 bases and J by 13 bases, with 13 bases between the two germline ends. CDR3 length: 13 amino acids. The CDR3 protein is CASSFIQTGPLHF. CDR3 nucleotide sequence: TGTGCCAGCAGTTTCATCCAAACTGGTCCCCTCCACTTT.

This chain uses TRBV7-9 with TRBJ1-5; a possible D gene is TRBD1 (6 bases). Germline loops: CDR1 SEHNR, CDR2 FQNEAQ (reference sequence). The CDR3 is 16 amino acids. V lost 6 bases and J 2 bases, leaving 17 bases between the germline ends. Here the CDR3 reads CASSRETGGGNQPQHF. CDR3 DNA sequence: TGTGCCAGCAGTCGCGAGACAGGCGGCGGCAATCAGCCCCAGCATTTT.

CDR3 amino acids: CASSLSSLAGYSGPYEQYF. DNA for the CDR3: TGTGCCAGCAGTTTATCGTCACTAGCGGGATATTCCGGACCCTACGAGCAGTACTTC. The rearrangement uses TRBV28 and TRBJ2-7; 10 bases match TRBD2. This CDR3 has 19 amino acids. The V and J ends lost 1 base and 2 bases, in that order; junction bases with no gene match: 14. CDR1 MDHEN and CDR2 SYDVKM come from the germline V gene. The entire variable domain, with the rest obtained from reference TRBV28 and TRBJ2-7, is as follows: DVKVTQSSRYLVKRTGEKVFLECVQDMDHENMFWYRQDPGLGLRLIYFSYDVKMKEKGDIPEGYSVSREKKERFSLILESASTNQTSMYLCASSLSSLAGYSGPYEQYFGPGTRLTVT.

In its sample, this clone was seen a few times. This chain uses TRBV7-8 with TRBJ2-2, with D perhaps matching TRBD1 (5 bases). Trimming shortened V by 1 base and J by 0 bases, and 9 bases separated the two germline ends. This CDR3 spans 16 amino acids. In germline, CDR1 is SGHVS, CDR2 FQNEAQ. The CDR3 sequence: CASSLGGTANTGELFF. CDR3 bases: TGTGCCAGCAGCTTAGGGGGCACTGCGAACACCGGGGAGCTGTTTTTT. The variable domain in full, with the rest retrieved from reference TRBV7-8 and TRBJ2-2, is GAGVSQSPRYKVAKRGQDVALRCDPISGHVSLFWYQQALGQGPEFLTYFQNEAQLDKSGLPSDRFFAERPEGSVSTLKIQRTQQEDSAVYLCASSLGGTANTGELFFGEGSRLTVL.

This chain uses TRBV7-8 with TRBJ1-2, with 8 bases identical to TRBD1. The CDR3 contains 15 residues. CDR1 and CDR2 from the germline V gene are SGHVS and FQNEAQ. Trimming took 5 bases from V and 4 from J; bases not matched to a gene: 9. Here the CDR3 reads CASSPGQGKGYGYTF. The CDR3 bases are TGTGCCAGCAGCCCCGGACAGGGAAAGGGCTATGGCTACACCTTC.

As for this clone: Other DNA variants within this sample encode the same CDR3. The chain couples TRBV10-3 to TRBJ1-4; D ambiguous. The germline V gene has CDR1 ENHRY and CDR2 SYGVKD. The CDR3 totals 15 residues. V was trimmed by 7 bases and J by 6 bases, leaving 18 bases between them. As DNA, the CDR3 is TGTGCCATCAAGGGAGACCGGGTGAGAGATGAAAAACTGTTTTTT. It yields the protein CAIKGDRVRDEKLFF.

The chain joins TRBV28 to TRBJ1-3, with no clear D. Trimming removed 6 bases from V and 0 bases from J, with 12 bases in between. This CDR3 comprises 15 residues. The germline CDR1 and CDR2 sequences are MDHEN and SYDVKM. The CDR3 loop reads CASRNSHRSGNTIYF. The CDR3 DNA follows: TGTGCCAGCAGGAATAGCCACCGCTCTGGAAACACCATATATTTT.

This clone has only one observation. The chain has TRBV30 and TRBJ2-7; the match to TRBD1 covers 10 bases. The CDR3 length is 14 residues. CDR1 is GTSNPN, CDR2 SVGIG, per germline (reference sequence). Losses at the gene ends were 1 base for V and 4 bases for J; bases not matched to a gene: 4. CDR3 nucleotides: TGTGCCTGGAGTGCCTGGGACAGGGGTTACGAGCAGTACTTC. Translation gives CAWSAWDRGYEQYF.

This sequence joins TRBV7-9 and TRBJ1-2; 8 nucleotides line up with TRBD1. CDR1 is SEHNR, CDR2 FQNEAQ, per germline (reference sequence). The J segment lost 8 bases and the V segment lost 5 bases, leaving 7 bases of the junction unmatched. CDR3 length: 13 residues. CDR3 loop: CASSPDREEGYTF. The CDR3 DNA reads TGTGCCAGCAGCCCGGACAGGGAGGAGGGCTACACCTTC.

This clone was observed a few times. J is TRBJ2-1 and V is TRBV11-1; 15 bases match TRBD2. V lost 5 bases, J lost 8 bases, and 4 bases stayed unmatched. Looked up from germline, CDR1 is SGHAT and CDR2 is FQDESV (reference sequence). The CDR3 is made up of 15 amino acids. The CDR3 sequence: CASSTGLAGGDEQFF. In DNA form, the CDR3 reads TGTGCCAGCAGCACAGGACTAGCGGGGGGGGATGAGCAGTTCTTC. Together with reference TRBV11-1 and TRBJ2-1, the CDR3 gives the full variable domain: EAEVAQSPRYKITEKSQAVAFWCDPISGHATLYWYRQILGQGPELLVQFQDESVVDDSQLPKDRFSAERLKGVDSTLKIQPAELGDSAMYLCASSTGLAGGDEQFFGPGTRLTVL.

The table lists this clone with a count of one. CDR3 bases: TGTGCCAGCCGCCCCGGGACTACCAAAAACATTCAGTACTTC. Residues: CASRPGTTKNIQYF. The chain couples TRBV27 to TRBJ2-4; 7 nucleotides line up with TRBD2. The germline CDR1 and CDR2 sequences are MNHEY and SMNVEV (reference sequence). V shed 8 bases, J shed 2 bases, and the junction held 6 bases outside the gene matches. CDR3 length: 14 amino acids.

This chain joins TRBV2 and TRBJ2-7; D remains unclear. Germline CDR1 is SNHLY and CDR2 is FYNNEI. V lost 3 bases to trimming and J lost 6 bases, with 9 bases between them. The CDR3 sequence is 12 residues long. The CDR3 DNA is TGTGCCAGCAGTGAGGAGCTTGGCGAGCAGTACTTC. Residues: CASSEELGEQYF. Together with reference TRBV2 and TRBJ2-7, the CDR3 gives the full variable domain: EPEVTQTPSHQVTQMGQEVILRCVPISNHLYFYWYRQILGQKVEFLVSFYNNEISEKSEIFDDQFSVERPDGSNFTLKIRSTKLEDSAMYFCASSEELGEQYFGPGTRLTVT.

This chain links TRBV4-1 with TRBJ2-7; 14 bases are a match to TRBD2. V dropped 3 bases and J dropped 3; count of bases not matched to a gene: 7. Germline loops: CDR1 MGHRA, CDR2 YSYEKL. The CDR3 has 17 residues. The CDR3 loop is CASSQPTSGRARYEQYF. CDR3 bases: TGCGCCAGCAGCCAGCCGACTAGCGGGAGGGCACGCTACGAGCAGTACTTC.

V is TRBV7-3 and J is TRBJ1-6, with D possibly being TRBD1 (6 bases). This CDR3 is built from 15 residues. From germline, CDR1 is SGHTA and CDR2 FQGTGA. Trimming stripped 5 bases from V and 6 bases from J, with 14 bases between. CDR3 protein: CASSPDRPPNSPLHF. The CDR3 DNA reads TGTGCCAGCAGCCCTGACAGGCCCCCTAATTCACCCCTCCACTTT.

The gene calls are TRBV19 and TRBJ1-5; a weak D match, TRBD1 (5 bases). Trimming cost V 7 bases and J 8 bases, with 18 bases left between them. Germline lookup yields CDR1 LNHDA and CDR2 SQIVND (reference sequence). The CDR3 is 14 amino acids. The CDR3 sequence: CASTPRIRDKPQHF. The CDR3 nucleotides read TGTGCCAGTACCCCCCGCATCAGGGATAAGCCCCAGCATTTT.

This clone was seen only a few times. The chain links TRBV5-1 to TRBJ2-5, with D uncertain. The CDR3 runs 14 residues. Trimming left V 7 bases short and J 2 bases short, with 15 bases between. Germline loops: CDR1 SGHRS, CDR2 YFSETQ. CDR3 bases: TGCGCCAGCGGCCCCACGACCGGGCAAGAGACCCAGTACTTC. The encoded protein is CASGPTTGQETQYF.

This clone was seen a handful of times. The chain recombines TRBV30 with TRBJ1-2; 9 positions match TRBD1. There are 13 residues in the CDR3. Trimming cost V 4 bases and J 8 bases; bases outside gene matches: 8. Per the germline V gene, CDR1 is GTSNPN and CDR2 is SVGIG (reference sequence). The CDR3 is CAWKMPGQGGYTF. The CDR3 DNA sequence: TGTGCCTGGAAGATGCCGGGACAGGGAGGCTACACCTTC.

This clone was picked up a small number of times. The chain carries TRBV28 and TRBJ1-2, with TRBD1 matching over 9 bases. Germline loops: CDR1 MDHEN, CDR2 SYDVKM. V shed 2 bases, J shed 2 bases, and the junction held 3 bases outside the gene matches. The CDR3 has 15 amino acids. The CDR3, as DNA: TGTGCCAGCAGTTTAGGGACAGGGATCAACTATGGCTACACCTTC. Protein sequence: CASSLGTGINYGYTF.

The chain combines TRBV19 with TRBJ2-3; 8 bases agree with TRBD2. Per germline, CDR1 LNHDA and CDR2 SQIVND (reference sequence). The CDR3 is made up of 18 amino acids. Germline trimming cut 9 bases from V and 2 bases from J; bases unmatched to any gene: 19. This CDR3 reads CARRAREALPRVTDTQYF. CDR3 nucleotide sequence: TGTGCCAGGAGGGCGCGGGAGGCCCTCCCCCGCGTCACAGATACGCAGTATTTT.